This T cell receptor (beta chain) was recorded in a study of T cell responses to AZD1222 COVID-19 vaccine. Assay used: immunoSEQ multiplex PCR; TCRdb lists only in-frame clones, some missing. In the table there are 90,000 to 120,000 clones, about 95% of which are singletons. The CDR3 has 16 residues. Between the trimmed V and J ends, which lost 4 bases and 9 bases, there was a span of 22 bases. Germline loops: CDR1 MNHEY, CDR2 SMNVEV (reference sequence). The chain is built from TRBV27 and TRBJ2-1, with D perhaps TRBD2 (9 bases). This clonotype was sampled from an adult in good health. Material: peripheral blood, obtained on day 0 of AZD1222 vaccination. CDR3 sequence reads: CASSWTGRTTSGEQFF. As DNA, the CDR3 is TGTGCCAGCAGTTGGACAGGGCGGACGACTAGCGGTGAGCAGTTCTTC.